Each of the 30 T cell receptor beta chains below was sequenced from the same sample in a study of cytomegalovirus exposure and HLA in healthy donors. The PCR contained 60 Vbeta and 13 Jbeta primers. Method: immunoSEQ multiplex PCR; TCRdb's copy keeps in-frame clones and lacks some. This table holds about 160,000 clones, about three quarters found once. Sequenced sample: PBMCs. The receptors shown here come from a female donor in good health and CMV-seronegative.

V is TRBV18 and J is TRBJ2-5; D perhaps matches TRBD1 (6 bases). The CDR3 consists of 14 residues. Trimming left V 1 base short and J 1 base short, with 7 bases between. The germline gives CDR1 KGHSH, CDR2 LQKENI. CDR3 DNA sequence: TGTGCCAGCTCACCACGCAGGGGCCAAGAGACCCAGTACTTC. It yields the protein CASSPRRGQETQYF.

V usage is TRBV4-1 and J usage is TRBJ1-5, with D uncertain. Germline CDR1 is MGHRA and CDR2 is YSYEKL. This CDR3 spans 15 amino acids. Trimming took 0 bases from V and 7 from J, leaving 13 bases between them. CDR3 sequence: CASSQEPVIPQPQHF. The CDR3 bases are TGCGCCAGCAGCCAAGAGCCGGTTATCCCCCAGCCCCAGCATTTT.

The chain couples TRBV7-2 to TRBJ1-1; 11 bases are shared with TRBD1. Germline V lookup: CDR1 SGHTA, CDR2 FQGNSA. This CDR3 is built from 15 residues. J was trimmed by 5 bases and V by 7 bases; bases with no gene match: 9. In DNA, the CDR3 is TGTGCCAGCACCAAAACCGGGACAGGGGGTACTGAAGCTTTCTTT. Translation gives CASTKTGTGGTEAFF.

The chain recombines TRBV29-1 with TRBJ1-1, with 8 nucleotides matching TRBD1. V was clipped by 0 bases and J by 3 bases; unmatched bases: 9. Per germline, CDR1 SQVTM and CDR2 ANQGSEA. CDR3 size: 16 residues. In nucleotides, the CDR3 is TGCAGCGTTGAAGAGGGACAGGCGAGGAGGGACACTGAAGCTTTCTTT. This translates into CSVEEGQARRDTEAFF.

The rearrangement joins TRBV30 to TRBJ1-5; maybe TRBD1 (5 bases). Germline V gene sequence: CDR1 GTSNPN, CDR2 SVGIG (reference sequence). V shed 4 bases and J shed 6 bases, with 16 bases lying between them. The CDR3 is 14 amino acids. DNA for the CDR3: TGTGCCTGGAACAAGGGAGGGAGGGGTCAGCCCCAGCATTTT. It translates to CAWNKGGRGQPQHF. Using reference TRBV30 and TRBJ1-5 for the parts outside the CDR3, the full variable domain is SQTIHQWPATLVQPVGSPLSLECTVEGTSNPNLYWYRQAAGRGLQLLFYSVGIGQISSEVPQNLSASRPQDRQFILSSKKLLLSDSGFYLCAWNKGGRGQPQHFGDGTRLSIL.

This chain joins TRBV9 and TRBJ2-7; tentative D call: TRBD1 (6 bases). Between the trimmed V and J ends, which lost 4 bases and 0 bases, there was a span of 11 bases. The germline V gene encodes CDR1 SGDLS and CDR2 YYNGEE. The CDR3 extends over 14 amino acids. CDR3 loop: CASSPRTDSYEQYF. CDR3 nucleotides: TGTGCCAGCAGCCCCCGGACAGACTCCTACGAGCAGTACTTC.

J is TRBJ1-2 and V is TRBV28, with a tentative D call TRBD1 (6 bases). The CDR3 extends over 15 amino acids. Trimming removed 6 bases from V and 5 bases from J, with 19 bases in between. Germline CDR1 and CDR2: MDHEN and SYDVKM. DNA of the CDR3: TGTGCCAGCAGATCCCGGGGGGGGCGCTTATATGGCTACACCTTC. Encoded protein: CASRSRGGRLYGYTF.

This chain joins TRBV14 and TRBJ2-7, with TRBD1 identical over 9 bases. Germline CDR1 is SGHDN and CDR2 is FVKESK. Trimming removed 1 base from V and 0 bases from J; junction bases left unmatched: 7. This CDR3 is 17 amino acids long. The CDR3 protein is CASSQAGTGPLSYEQYF. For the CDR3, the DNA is TGTGCCAGCAGCCAAGCTGGGACAGGGCCCCTCTCCTACGAGCAGTACTTC.

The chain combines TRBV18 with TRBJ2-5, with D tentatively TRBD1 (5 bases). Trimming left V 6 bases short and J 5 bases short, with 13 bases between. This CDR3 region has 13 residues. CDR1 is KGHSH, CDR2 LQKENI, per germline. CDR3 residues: CASSASKGETQYF. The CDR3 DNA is TGTGCCAGCTCTGCCTCCAAGGGGGAGACCCAGTACTTC.

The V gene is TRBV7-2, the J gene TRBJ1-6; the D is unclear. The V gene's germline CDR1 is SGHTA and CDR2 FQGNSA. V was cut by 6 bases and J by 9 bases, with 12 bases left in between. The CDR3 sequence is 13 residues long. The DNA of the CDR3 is TGTGCCAGCAGTCCAGAAGAGGGTTCACCCCTCCACTTT. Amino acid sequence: CASSPEEGSPLHF. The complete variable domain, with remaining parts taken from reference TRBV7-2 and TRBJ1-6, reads GAGVSQSPSNKVTEKGKDVELRCDPISGHTALYWYRQSLGQGLEFLIYFQGNSAPDKSGLPSDRFSAERTGGSVSTLTIQRTQQEDSAVYLCASSPEEGSPLHFGNGTRLTVT.

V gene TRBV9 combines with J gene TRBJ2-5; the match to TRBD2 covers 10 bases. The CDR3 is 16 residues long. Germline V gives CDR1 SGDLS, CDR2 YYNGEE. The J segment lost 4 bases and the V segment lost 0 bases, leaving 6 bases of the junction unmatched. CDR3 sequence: CASSVEASGGRETQYF. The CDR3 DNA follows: TGTGCCAGCAGCGTAGAGGCTAGCGGGGGAAGAGAGACCCAGTACTTC.

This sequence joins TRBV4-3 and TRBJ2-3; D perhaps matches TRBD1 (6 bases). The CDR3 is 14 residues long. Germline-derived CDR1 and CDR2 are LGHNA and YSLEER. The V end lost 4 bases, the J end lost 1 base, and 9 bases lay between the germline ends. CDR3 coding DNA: TGCGCCAGCAGCCTTCGACAGGGCACAGATACGCAGTATTTT. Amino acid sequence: CASSLRQGTDTQYF.

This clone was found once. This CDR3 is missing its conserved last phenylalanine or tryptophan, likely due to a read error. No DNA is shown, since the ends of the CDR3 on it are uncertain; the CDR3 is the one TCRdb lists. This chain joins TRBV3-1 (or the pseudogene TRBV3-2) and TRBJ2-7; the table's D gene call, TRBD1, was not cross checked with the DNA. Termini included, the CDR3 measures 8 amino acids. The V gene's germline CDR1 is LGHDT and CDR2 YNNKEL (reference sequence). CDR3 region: CASSHHRD.

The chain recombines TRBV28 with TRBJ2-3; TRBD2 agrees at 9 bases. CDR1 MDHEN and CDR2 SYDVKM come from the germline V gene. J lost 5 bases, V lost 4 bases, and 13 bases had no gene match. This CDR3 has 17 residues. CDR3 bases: TGTGCCAGCAGTTCGTTGCGGGAGGGCCGTATTAAAGATACGCAGTATTTT. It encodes CASSSLREGRIKDTQYF.

The CDR3 region has the DNA TGCGCCAGCAGCTTAGAGCGGGAGTCCTACGAGCAGTACTTC. Translating it yields CASSLERESYEQYF. V gene TRBV5-1 combines with J gene TRBJ2-7, with 8 bases matching TRBD2. The CDR3 sequence is 14 residues long. Per the germline V gene, CDR1 is SGHRS and CDR2 is YFSETQ. V lost 2 bases to trimming and J lost 1 base; unmatched junction nucleotides: 2.

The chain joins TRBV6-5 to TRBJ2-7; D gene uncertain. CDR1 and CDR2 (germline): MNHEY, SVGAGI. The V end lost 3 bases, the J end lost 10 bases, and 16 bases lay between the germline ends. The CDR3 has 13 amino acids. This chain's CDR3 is CASSYGRGSSQYF. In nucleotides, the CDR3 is TGTGCCAGCAGTTATGGTCGAGGCAGCTCCCAGTACTTC.

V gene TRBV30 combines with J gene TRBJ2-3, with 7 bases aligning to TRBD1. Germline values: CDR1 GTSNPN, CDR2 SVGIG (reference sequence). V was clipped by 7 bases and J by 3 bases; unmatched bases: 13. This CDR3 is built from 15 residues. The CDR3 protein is CASTPTGERTDTQYF. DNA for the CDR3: TGTGCCTCGACACCAACAGGGGAGAGGACAGATACGCAGTATTTT.

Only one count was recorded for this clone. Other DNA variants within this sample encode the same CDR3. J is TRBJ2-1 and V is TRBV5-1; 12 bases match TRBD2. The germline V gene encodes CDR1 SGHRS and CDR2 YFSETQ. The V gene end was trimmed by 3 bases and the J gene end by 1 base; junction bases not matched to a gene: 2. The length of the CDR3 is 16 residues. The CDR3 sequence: CASSSTSGSSYNEQFF. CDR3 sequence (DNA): TGCGCCAGCAGCTCGACTAGCGGGAGTTCCTACAATGAGCAGTTCTTC.

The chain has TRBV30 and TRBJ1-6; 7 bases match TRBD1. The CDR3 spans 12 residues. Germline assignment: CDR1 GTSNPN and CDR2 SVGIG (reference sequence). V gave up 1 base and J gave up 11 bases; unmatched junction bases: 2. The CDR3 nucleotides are TGTGCCTGGAGTGCTAGGGGGCCACCCCTCCACTTT. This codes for CAWSARGPPLHF.

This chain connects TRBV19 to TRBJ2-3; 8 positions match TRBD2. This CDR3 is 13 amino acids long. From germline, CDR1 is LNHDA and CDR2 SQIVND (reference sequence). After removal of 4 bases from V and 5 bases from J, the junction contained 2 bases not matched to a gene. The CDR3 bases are TGTGCCAGTAGTACCCGGGAGGGAGATACGCAGTATTTT. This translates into CASSTREGDTQYF.

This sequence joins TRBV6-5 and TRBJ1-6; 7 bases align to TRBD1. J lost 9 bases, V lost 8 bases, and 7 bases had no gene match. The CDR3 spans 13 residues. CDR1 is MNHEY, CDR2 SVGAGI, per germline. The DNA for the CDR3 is TGTGCCAGCGGCCAGGGGGGTGGTTCACCCCTCCACTTT. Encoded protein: CASGQGGGSPLHF.

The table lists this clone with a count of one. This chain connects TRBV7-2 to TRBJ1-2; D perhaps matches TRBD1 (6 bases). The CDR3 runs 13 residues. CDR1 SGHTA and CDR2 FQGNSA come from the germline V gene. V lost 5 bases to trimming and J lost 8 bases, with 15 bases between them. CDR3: CASSPGGGVGYTF. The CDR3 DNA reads TGTGCCAGCAGCCCGGGGGGGGGCGTCGGCTACACCTTC.

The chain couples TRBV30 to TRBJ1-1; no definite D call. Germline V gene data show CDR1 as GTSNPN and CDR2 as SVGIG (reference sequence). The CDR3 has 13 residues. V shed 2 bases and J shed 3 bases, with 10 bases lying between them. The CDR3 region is CAWSPQLYTEAFF. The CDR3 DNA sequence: TGTGCCTGGAGTCCCCAGTTATACACTGAAGCTTTCTTT.

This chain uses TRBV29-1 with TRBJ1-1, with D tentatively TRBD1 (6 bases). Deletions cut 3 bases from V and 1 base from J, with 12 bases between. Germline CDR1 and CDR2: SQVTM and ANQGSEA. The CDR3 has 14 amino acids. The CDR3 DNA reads TGCAGCGTTGACCCTTCAGGGGCGAACACTGAAGCTTTCTTT. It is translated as CSVDPSGANTEAFF.

In nucleotides, the CDR3 is TGTGCCAGCAGTGAGTCGGGGGAGTACAATGAGCAGTTCTTC. Translated, it gives CASSESGEYNEQFF. The chain is built from TRBV6-1 and TRBJ2-1; TRBD2 is a possible D gene (6 bases). Germline values: CDR1 MNHNS, CDR2 SASEGT. Trimming cost V 3 bases and J 4 bases, with 10 bases left between them. There are 14 residues in the CDR3.

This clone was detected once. The CDR3 spells CASLTGIGYGYTF. DNA of the CDR3: TGTGCCAGCTTGACAGGGATTGGCTATGGCTACACCTTC. The V and J genes are TRBV28 and TRBJ1-2; the match to TRBD1 covers 7 bases. V shed 8 bases, J shed 4 bases, and the junction held 7 bases outside the gene matches. There are 13 residues in the CDR3. Germline CDR1 reads MDHEN; CDR2 reads SYDVKM.

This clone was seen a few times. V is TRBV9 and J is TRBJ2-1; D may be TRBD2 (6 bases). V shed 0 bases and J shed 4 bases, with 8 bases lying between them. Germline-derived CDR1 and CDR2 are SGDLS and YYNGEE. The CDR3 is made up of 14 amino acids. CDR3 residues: CASSVGAGYNEQFF. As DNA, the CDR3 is TGTGCCAGCAGCGTAGGGGCGGGGTACAATGAGCAGTTCTTC.

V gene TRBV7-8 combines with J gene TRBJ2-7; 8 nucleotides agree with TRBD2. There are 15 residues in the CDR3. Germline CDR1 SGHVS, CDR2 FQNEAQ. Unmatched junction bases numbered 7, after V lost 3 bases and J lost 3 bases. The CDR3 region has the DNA TGTGCCAGCAGCTTCAATAGCGGGGACCGCTACGAGCAGTACTTC. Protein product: CASSFNSGDRYEQYF.

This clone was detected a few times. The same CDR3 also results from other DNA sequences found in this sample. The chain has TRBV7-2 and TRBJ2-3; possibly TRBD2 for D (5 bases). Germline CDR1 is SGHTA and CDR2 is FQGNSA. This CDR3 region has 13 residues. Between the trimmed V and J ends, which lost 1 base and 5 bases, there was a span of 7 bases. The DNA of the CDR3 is TGTGCCAGCAGCTTAGGAGAGGGAGATACGCAGTATTTT. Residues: CASSLGEGDTQYF.

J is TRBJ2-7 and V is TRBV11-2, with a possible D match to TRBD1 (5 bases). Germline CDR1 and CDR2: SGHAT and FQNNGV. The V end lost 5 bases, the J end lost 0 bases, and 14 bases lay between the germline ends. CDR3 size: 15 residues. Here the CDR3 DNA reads TGTGCCAGCAGCGCTCAGGGTATAAGCTCCTACGAGCAGTACTTC. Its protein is CASSAQGISSYEQYF.